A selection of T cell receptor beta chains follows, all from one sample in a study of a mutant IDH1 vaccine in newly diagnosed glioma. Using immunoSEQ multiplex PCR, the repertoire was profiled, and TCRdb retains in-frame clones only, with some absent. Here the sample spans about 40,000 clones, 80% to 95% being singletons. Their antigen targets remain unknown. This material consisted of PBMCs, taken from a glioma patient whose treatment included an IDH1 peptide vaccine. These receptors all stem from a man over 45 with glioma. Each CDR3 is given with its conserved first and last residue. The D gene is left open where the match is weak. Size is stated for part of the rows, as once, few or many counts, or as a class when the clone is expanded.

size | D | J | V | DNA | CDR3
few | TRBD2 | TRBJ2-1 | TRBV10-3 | TGTGCCATCAGTGACCCAAACCCCGAGCGGGGGGTTTCAAATGAGCAGTTCTTC | CAISDPNPERGVSNEQFF
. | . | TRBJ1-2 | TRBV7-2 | TGTGCCAGCAGCTCGTCTCTAATTGACAGTAACTATGGCTACACCTTC | CASSSSLIDSNYGYTF
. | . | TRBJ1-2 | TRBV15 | TGTGCCACCAGCGCCCAAAAGGGTGATCGCTATGGCTACACCTTC | CATSAQKGDRYGYTF
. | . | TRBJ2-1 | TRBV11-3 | TGTGCCAGCAGCCGCCCGGACGGTCAGGCGGAGCAGTTCTTC | CASSRPDGQAEQFF
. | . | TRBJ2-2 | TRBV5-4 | TGTGCCAGCAGCTTAACCCAATACACCGGGGAGCTGTTTTTT | CASSLTQYTGELFF
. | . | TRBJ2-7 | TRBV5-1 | TGCGCCAGCAGCCCACTGCATGCAGGTGAGGGGGGATACGAGCAGTACTTC | CASSPLHAGEGGYEQYF
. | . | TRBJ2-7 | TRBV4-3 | TGCGCCAGCAGCCAAGAGGCTCAGATTCCCTACGAGCAGTACTTC | CASSQEAQIPYEQYF
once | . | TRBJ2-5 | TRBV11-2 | TGTGCCAGCAGCTTAGCCACAGGGAGGGGCTTAGAGACCCAGTACTTC | CASSLATGRGLETQYF
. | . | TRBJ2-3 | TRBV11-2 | TGTGCCAGCAGCTCCAGCACAGATACGCAGTATTTT | CASSSSTDTQYF
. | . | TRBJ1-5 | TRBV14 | TGTGCCAGCAGCCTAGGACCCAATCAGCCCCAGCATTTT | CASSLGPNQPQHF
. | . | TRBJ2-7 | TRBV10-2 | TGCGCCAGCACCTGGGCAGGGAAGGTCTACGAGCAGTACTTC | CASTWAGKVYEQYF
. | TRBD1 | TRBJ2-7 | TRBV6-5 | TGTGCCAGCAGTTACTCCGACAGGGGCCTCACCTTC | CASSYSDRGLTF
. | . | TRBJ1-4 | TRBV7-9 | TGTGCCAGCAGCTTACAGGGGTTAAGTGAAAAACTGTTTTTT | CASSLQGLSEKLFF
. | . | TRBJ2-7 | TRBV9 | TGTGCCAGCAGCCCCGCTAGGGCAGACTCCTACGAGCAGTACTTC | CASSPARADSYEQYF
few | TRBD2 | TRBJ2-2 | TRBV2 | TGTGCCAGCAGTGGACTAGCGGGAGTCGGGGAGCTGTTTTTT | CASSGLAGVGELFF
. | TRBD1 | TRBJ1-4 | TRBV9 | TGTGCCAGCAGCCCGGGGGTCGGACAGGGGGCCCTAGCAACTAATGAAAAACTGTTTTTT | CASSPGVGQGALATNEKLFF
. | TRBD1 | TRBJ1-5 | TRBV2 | TGTGCCAGCAGTGCCCGACAGGGGGCGTCTGGCAATCAGCCCCAGCATTTT | CASSARQGASGNQPQHF
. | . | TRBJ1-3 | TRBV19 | TGTGCCAGTAGTATTCGGTATTTTGGAAACACCATATATTTT | CASSIRYFGNTIYF
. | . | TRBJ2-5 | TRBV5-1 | TGCGCCAGCAGCTCCCCGGGAGAAGAGACCCAGTACTTC | CASSSPGEETQYF
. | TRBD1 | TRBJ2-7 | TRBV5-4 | TGTGCCAGCAGCTTGAGGACAGGGAGCTACGAGCAGTACTTC | CASSLRTGSYEQYF
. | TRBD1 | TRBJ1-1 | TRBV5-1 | TGCGCCAGCAGCTCGCACGGGACAGGGAGAGTAGGTACTGAAGCTTTCTTT | CASSSHGTGRVGTEAFF
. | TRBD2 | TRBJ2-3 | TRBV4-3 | TGCGCCAGCAGCCAAGGGCTAGCGGGGGCCCTCACAGATACGCAGTATTTT | CASSQGLAGALTDTQYF
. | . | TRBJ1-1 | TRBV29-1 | TGCAGCGTTGAAGGCACTGAAGCTTTCTTT | CSVEGTEAFF
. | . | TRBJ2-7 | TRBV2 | TGTGCCAGCAGTGAAGCGCTTCAGGAGCCCGAGCAGTACTTC | CASSEALQEPEQYF
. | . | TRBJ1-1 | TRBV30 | TGTGCCCGGAAGATGGGATTAGAAGCTTTCTTT | CARKMGLEAFF
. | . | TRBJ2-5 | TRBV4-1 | TGCGCCAGCAGCCACGGGACGGCTCCCCCGGGAATGGAGACCCAGTACTTC | CASSHGTAPPGMETQYF
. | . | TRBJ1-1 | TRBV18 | TGTGCCAGCTCGCCATCCCGCCTTTCTGGGGGGAACACTGAAGCTTTCTTT | CASSPSRLSGGNTEAFF
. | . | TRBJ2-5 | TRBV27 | TGTGCCTCTCGGGGGGCAGGGGAGACCCAGTACTTC | CASRGAGETQYF
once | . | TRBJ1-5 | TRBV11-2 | TGTGCCAGCAGCCCCCGCCCAATAGGGCTGGGGAATCAGCCCCAGCATTTT | CASSPRPIGLGNQPQHF
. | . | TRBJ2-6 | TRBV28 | TGTGCCAGCGGGCTTGCAGGTGAAATAAGCTCTGGGGCCAACGTCCTGACTTTC | CASGLAGEISSGANVLTF
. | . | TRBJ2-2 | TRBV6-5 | TGTGCCAGCAGCTATCAACGGGGTTTAGGCGGGGAGCTGTTTTTT | CASSYQRGLGGELFF